This section outlines one TCR beta chain sequence together with its context. Seattle's cohort entered during active infection and was followed longitudinally. Germline V gene sequence: CDR1 SGHKS, CDR2 YYEKEE (reference sequence). The CDR3 has 16 amino acids. Trimming cost V 1 base and J 5 bases; bases outside gene matches: 6. Original methodology: Estimation of nucleated cell counts relied on the amplification of reference gene primers. Assay used: immunoSEQ multiplex PCR; TCRdb lists only in-frame clones, some missing. That table is the source of V, J and clone size, and D and trimming were worked out from the DNA. The sample shows 70,000 to 100,000 clones, roughly nine tenths of them seen only once. This sample is drawn from a study of blood T cell repertoires in COVID-19. About the study: The origin of the acute and convalescent COVID-19 samples was the United States, Italy and Spain. Nucleic acid was either cDNA or gDNA, and it came from T cells, B-cell-depleted T cells, or PBMCs.

Sequenced input: peripheral blood. V gene TRBV5-5 combines with J gene TRBJ2-2, with 9 bases identical to TRBD1. The clonotype comes from a man in his forties or fifties with COVID-19, enrolled during active disease. In nucleotides, the CDR3 is TGTGCCAGCAGCTTGCTGGGACAGGGTGGAACCGGGGAGCTGTTTTTT. Translation: CASSLLGQGGTGELFF.